This T cell receptor beta chain was captured by sequencing in a study of long-term antiretroviral therapy in people with HIV. For this clone: As yet, its antigen is unknown.

Post-ART PBMC samples numbered at least two per donor, and pre-ART ones at least one. Clinicians in the United States treated all participants with HIV. Study-level findings and limits: Across all time points, the repertoire was dominated by clones that expanded before ART.

Running of the v3.0 immunoSEQ assay took place at survey level. Per-sample sequencing targets were roughly 35,000-55,000 T-cell genomes. The protocol was immunoSEQ multiplex PCR, while the TCRdb copy is restricted to in-frame clones and leaves out a portion. Of fewer than 45,000 clones listed, roughly 85% are singletons. The sample in question was unsorted PBMCs, obtained just under 2.9 years before starting antiretroviral therapy. This receptor was identified in a woman aged 25-40 years with HIV.

The DNA for the CDR3 is TGCGCCAGCAGACCCGGGACAGGGTCCCCCGAGCAGTTCTTC. It is translated as CASRPGTGSPEQFF. This rearrangement joins TRBV5-1 to TRBJ2-1; 9 bases map to TRBD1. The CDR3 totals 14 residues. The V and J ends lost 5 bases and 10 bases, in that order; junction bases with no gene match: 10. Germline values: CDR1 SGHRS, CDR2 YFSETQ.